The 20 T cell receptor beta chains below all came from one sample that was sequenced in a study of blood T cell repertoires in COVID-19 (dated by TCRdb to the early 2020s). Preparation of the library involved the immunoSEQ multiplex PCR assay. The table comes from immuneACCESS by way of TCRdb, which keeps in-frame sequences with V and J called. Part of the clones is missing from these tables; in studies checked, under half for an unresolved V gene and the rest for unknown reasons. The sample contains nearly 250,000 clones, just under 85% of them found a single time. About 2% of the sample lies in the top ten. What was sequenced was peripheral blood. These receptors were taken from a woman aged 80 or older with acute or convalescent COVID-19.

This clone is a singleton in its sample. This chain uses TRBV9 with TRBJ2-2; TRBD1 agrees at 7 bases. The germline V gene encodes CDR1 SGDLS and CDR2 YYNGEE. CDR3 length: 16 residues. V gave up 0 bases and J gave up 6 bases; unmatched junction bases: 8. CDR3 DNA: TGTGCCAGCAGCGTAGCGGCAGGGGGTTTAGCCGGGGAGCTGTTTTTT. Translating gives CASSVAAGGLAGELFF. The variable domain in full, with the rest retrieved from reference TRBV9 and TRBJ2-2, is DSGVTQTPKHLITATGQRVTLRCSPRSGDLSVYWYQQSLDQGLQFLIQYYNGEERAKGNILERFSAQQFPDLHSELNLSSLELGDSALYFCASSVAAGGLAGELFFGEGSRLTVL.

The chain joins TRBV27 to TRBJ2-3; a possible D gene is TRBD1 (5 bases). Per the germline V gene, CDR1 is MNHEY and CDR2 is SMNVEV (reference sequence). The CDR3 length is 16 residues. With 5 bases removed from V and 0 bases from J, the gap between germline ends came to 15 bases. The CDR3 sequence is CASSPWTTSSTDTQYF. In DNA, the CDR3 is TGTGCCAGCAGTCCTTGGACAACCTCTAGCACAGATACGCAGTATTTT.

The chain couples TRBV7-8 to TRBJ2-1; 8 bases line up with TRBD2. This CDR3 comprises 18 residues. Germline loops: CDR1 SGHVS, CDR2 FQNEAQ. The V segment lost 5 bases and the J segment 6 bases; nucleotides outside the gene matches: 18. The CDR3 protein is CASSTPGGGRPEGNEQFF. The CDR3 DNA sequence: TGTGCCAGCAGCACCCCCGGAGGCGGGAGGCCAGAGGGCAATGAGCAGTTCTTC.

This rearrangement joins TRBV28 to TRBJ1-6; 9 nucleotides align to TRBD1. V lost 5 bases, J lost 9 bases, and 8 bases stayed unmatched. The CDR3 contains 15 residues. Germline V CDR1 and CDR2: MDHEN, SYDVKM. The CDR3 sequence is CASSGPGQGFSPLHF. CDR3 DNA sequence: TGTGCCAGCAGTGGTCCGGGACAGGGATTTTCACCCCTCCACTTT.

This chain links TRBV5-1 with TRBJ1-4, with D unclear. CDR1 SGHRS and CDR2 YFSETQ come from the germline V gene. The germline V and J ends were trimmed by 2 bases and 0 bases, with 11 bases remaining between them. CDR3 size: 16 residues. The CDR3 DNA is TGCGCCAGCAGCTTCGGCCAGGCTGCAACTAATGAAAAACTGTTTTTT. This codes for CASSFGQAATNEKLFF. Full variable domain (rest looked up from reference TRBV5-1 and TRBJ1-4): KAGVTQTPRYLIKTRGQQVTLSCSPISGHRSVSWYQQTPGQGLQFLFEYFSETQRNKGNFPGRFSGRQFSNSRSEMNVSTLELGDSALYLCASSFGQAATNEKLFFGSGTQLSVL.

This clone has a single count. The chain recombines TRBV24-1 with TRBJ2-2, with 10 bases matching TRBD1. The CDR3 contains 16 residues. J lost 4 bases, V lost 4 bases, and 5 bases had no gene match. Looked up from germline, CDR1 is KGHDR and CDR2 is SFDVKD. The CDR3 spells CATSDSGQGITGELFF. The CDR3 DNA sequence: TGTGCCACCAGTGACTCGGGACAGGGGATCACCGGGGAGCTGTTTTTT.

This chain uses TRBV11-2 with TRBJ2-1; D is uncertain. CDR1 and CDR2 (germline): SGHAT, FQNNGV. There are 16 residues in the CDR3. The V end lost 2 bases, the J end lost 0 bases, and 11 bases lay between the germline ends. Written as DNA, the CDR3 is TGTGCCAGCAGCTTAAACGGAGAACTCTCCTACAATGAGCAGTTCTTC. Its protein is CASSLNGELSYNEQFF.

The V and J genes are TRBV9 and TRBJ1-1; possible D gene TRBD1, 5 bases. From germline, CDR1 is SGDLS and CDR2 YYNGEE. This CDR3 is built from 15 residues. V lost 0 bases and J lost 0, with 9 bases in between. The CDR3 region has the DNA TGTGCCAGCAGCGTAGGGGGCAGACTGAACACTGAAGCTTTCTTT. Residues: CASSVGGRLNTEAFF.

This clone occurred once. CDR3 sequence reads: CASSGTGGGTQETQYF. The CDR3 DNA reads as TGCGCCAGCAGCGGAACGGGGGGAGGGACACAAGAGACCCAGTACTTC. The chain recombines TRBV5-1 with TRBJ2-5; D is perhaps TRBD2 (7 bases). Trimming left V 4 bases short and J 2 bases short, with 18 bases between. Germline V gene lookup returns CDR1 SGHRS and CDR2 YFSETQ. The CDR3 is 16 amino acids.

The rearrangement uses TRBV5-6 and TRBJ2-1; possibly TRBD1 for D (6 bases). Trimming removed 0 bases at V and 2 bases at J, with 9 bases between. The germline CDR1 and CDR2 sequences are SGHDT and YYEEEE. The CDR3 has 15 amino acids. The CDR3, as DNA: TGTGCCAGCAGCTTGGGGGGGCGGGCCTACAATGAGCAGTTCTTC. This translates into CASSLGGRAYNEQFF.

V is TRBV11-2 and J is TRBJ1-5; D is ambiguous. The CDR3 loop spans 13 amino acids. V shed 4 bases and J shed 2 bases, with 6 bases lying between them. Germline V lookup: CDR1 SGHAT, CDR2 FQNNGV. CDR3 amino acids: CASSWGGNQPQHF. DNA for the CDR3: TGTGCCAGCAGCTGGGGAGGCAATCAGCCCCAGCATTTT.

The table lists this clone with a count of one. This sample also contains other DNA sequences that code for the same CDR3. The rearrangement links TRBV18 to TRBJ2-2; a possible D gene is TRBD1 (6 bases). Germline values: CDR1 KGHSH, CDR2 LQKENI. The CDR3 is 14 residues long. Trimming pared 3 bases from V and 1 base from J, leaving 6 bases between. CDR3 in DNA: TGTGCCAGCTCACCGACAGGGAACACCGGGGAGCTGTTTTTT. It encodes CASSPTGNTGELFF. The whole variable domain, filled in from reference TRBV18 and TRBJ2-2, reads NAGVMQNPRHLVRRRGQEARLRCSPMKGHSHVYWYRQLPEEGLKFMVYLQKENIIDESGMPKERFSAEFPKEGPSILRIQQVVRGDSAAYFCASSPTGNTGELFFGEGSRLTVL.

This clone appeared a single time. Here the CDR3 DNA reads TGTGCCAGCAGGCTTACGGGGACAGGACCGTATGGCTACACCTTC. Protein product: CASRLTGTGPYGYTF. The chain couples TRBV27 to TRBJ1-2, with 8 positions matching TRBD1. Looked up from germline, CDR1 is MNHEY and CDR2 is SMNVEV (reference sequence). The junction had 11 bases not matched to a gene; V was cut back by 6 bases and J by 5 bases. The CDR3 spans 15 residues.

The chain links TRBV6-2 or TRBV6-3 to TRBJ2-1; 11 bases are a match to TRBD1. CDR1 is MNHEY, CDR2 SVGEGT, per germline. V dropped 4 bases and J dropped 2; count of bases not matched to a gene: 4. The CDR3 loop spans 16 amino acids. The CDR3 is CASSLMGQGAYNEQFF. CDR3 DNA sequence: TGTGCCAGCAGTTTAATGGGACAGGGGGCCTACAATGAGCAGTTCTTC.

The chain employs TRBV6-6 and TRBJ2-2; TRBD1 might be the D (6 bases). The CDR3 is 16 amino acids. Between the trimmed V and J ends, which lost 5 bases and 0 bases, there was a span of 13 bases. The germline V gene encodes CDR1 MNHNY and CDR2 SVGAGI (reference sequence). The CDR3 sequence: CASSANRAANTGELFF. In DNA form, the CDR3 reads TGTGCCAGCAGTGCAAACAGGGCCGCGAACACCGGGGAGCTGTTTTTT.

The rearrangement joins TRBV5-6 to TRBJ1-3, with no clear D. Trimming removed 0 bases from V and 8 bases from J, with 12 bases in between. This CDR3 is 14 amino acids long. Germline CDR1 SGHDT, CDR2 YYEEEE. The chain's CDR3 is CASSLAQSFYTIYF. CDR3 DNA sequence: TGTGCCAGCAGCTTGGCACAGTCTTTTTACACCATATATTTT. The variable domain in full, completed from reference TRBV5-6 and TRBJ1-3, reads DAGVTQSPTHLIKTRGQQVTLRCSPKSGHDTVSWYQQALGQGPQFIFQYYEEEERQRGNFPDRFSGHQFPNYSSELNVNALLLGDSALYLCASSLAQSFYTIYFGEGSWLTVV.

J is TRBJ2-1 and V is TRBV3-1 (or the pseudogene TRBV3-2), with 9 bases lining up with TRBD2. Germline V gene sequence: CDR1 LGHDT, CDR2 YNNKEL (reference sequence). The CDR3 runs 14 residues. Trimming at V came to 3 bases and at J to 7 bases, leaving 4 bases not matched to a gene. The CDR3 is CASSQGGRGNEQFF. The CDR3, as DNA: TGTGCCAGCAGCCAGGGCGGGAGGGGAAATGAGCAGTTCTTC.

J is TRBJ2-3 and V is TRBV24-1; TRBD1 agrees at 8 bases. The CDR3 sequence is 17 residues long. With V trimmed by 3 bases and J by 4 bases, 11 bases remained unmatched. The V gene's germline CDR1 is KGHDR and CDR2 SFDVKD. In DNA, the CDR3 is TGTGCCACCAGTGATACAGGGGGTCGAGGAAGCGCAGATACGCAGTATTTT. Translated: CATSDTGGRGSADTQYF.

CDR3 sequence reads: CASSGGGAYNEQFF. CDR3 DNA: TGTGCCAGCAGCGGAGGGGGGGCCTACAATGAGCAGTTCTTC. The rearrangement uses TRBV27 and TRBJ2-1; D possibly corresponds to TRBD2 (7 bases). The V gene's germline CDR1 is MNHEY and CDR2 SMNVEV (reference sequence). This CDR3 is 14 amino acids long. V was shortened by 6 bases and J by 2 bases, with 11 bases between the two germline ends.

The chain combines TRBV27 with TRBJ1-4; a weak D match, TRBD1 (5 bases). Between the trimmed V and J ends, which lost 8 bases and 3 bases, there was a span of 13 bases. The CDR3 is made up of 14 amino acids. CDR1 MNHEY and CDR2 SMNVEV come from the germline V gene (reference sequence). As DNA, the CDR3 is TGTGCCAGCTCCGGGACTGCAGCTAATGAAAAACTGTTTTTT. This codes for CASSGTAANEKLFF.